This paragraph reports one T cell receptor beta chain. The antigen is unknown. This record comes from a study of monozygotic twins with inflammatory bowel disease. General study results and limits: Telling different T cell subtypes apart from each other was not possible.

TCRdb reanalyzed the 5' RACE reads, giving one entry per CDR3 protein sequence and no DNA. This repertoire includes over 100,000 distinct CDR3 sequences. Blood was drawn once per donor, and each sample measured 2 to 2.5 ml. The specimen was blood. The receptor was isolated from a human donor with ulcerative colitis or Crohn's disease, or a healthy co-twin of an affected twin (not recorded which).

CDR3 loop: CASSLSQLYGYTF. V and J are TRBV5-1 and TRBJ1-2. CDR3 size: 13 residues. Germline values: CDR1 SGHRS, CDR2 YFSETQ. The variable domain in full, completed from reference TRBV5-1 and TRBJ1-2, reads KAGVTQTPRYLIKTRGQQVTLSCSPISGHRSVSWYQQTPGQGLQFLFEYFSETQRNKGNFPGRFSGRQFSNSRSEMNVSTLELGDSALYLCASSLSQLYGYTFGSGTRLTVV.